This T cell receptor (beta chain) was observed in a study of blood T cell repertoires in COVID-19. CDR1 is MDHEN, CDR2 SYDVKM, per germline. V lost 6 bases and J 4 bases, leaving 24 bases between the germline ends. The CDR3 covers 17 residues. Study processing details: Using reference gene primer amplification, nucleated cell counts were estimated. Assay: immunoSEQ multiplex PCR; the TCRdb copy retains only in-frame clones and omits some. The V and J calls and clone size were taken over from that table, and D and trimming were inferred from the DNA. Seen here are 200,000 to 250,000 clones, 70% to 85% observed once, and the top ten hold 4.9%.

V is TRBV28 and J is TRBJ1-2; the D is unclear. The clonotype was recovered from a woman over 75 with active or convalescent COVID-19. Input material: peripheral blood. The CDR3 bases are TGTGCCAGCAGCGAAAAAAAGCGTCGGGTTACCCTCTATGGCTACACCTTC. Translated: CASSEKKRRVTLYGYTF.